This is a list of T cell receptor beta chains from one sample in a study of breast tumors, draining lymph nodes, adjacent tissues. One entry per CDR3 protein, called by TCRdb with MiXCR from the multiplex PCR reads. The sample holds roughly 80,000 distinct CDR3 sequences, roughly 20% seen once. Sequencing input: axillary lymph node tissue. The source is a female donor with breast cancer. Some clones in this sample may be carry-over from other donors' samples. The CDR3 runs from the conserved cysteine through the conserved F or W. A D gene is named only where the DNA matches it firmly. Some rows have no size entry. The others give once, few or many, or a class for an expanded clone.

many TRBJ2-7 NA TRBV10-3 TGTGCCATCAGGGGACATATCGGACTCAGCTCCTACGAGCAGTACTTC CAIRGHIGLSSYEQYF
many TRBJ1-2 NA TRBV4-2 TGTGCCAGCAGCCCCAGCGCGGCAGGGGTGAGGGTAGGCTACACCTTC CASSPSAAGVRVGYTF
NA TRBJ2-3 TRBD2 TRBV20-1 TGCAGTGCTAGTGTATTAGCGGGAGCCACGCAGTATTTT CSASVLAGATQYF
many TRBJ1-6 NA TRBV19 TGTGCCAGTAGACGCGACCGAGCCGGGTCACCCCTCCACTTT CASRRDRAGSPLHF
many TRBJ2-3 NA TRBV7-6 TGTGCCAGCAGCTTAGCGGGCCAAGGTATCGGCAGCACAGATACGCAGTATTTT CASSLAGQGIGSTDTQYF
many TRBJ1-2 NA TRBV5-4 TGTGCCAGCAGCTATGGTCCCGGATGGGGAGGTGGCTACACCTTC CASSYGPGWGGGYTF
NA TRBJ2-7 TRBD2 TRBV4-1 TGCGCCAGCAGCCAGGGGACTAGCGGGAGGCTCGTTTACGAGCAGTACTTC CASSQGTSGRLVYEQYF
many TRBJ2-1 NA TRBV5-4 TGTGCCAGCAGCTTGACGGCTTCCAATGAGCAGTTCTTC CASSLTASNEQFF
many TRBJ2-5 NA TRBV6-5 TGTGCCAGCAGTCCCATGATAGCAGTCCAAGAGACCCAGTACTTC CASSPMIAVQETQYF
few TRBJ2-7 TRBD2 TRBV6-5 TGTGCCAGCGCTCCCCCCGGGACTAGAGGGGTTTACGAGCAGTACTTC CASAPPGTRGVYEQYF
many TRBJ2-1 NA TRBV7-3 TGTGCCAGCAGCTCCCGGGCGGGACTCGCCTTGAATGAGCAGTTCTTC CASSSRAGLALNEQFF
many TRBJ1-6 NA TRBV5-8 TGTGCCAGCAGGTCACAGGGACGGAATTCACCCCTCCACTTT CASRSQGRNSPLHF
many TRBJ1-2 NA TRBV20-1 TGCAGTGCTAAAAGGGAGATCTATGGCTACACCTTC CSAKREIYGYTF
many TRBJ1-4 NA TRBV11-3 TGTGCCAGCAGCTCCACGGGGGTGCTTAGTGAAAAACTGTTTTTT CASSSTGVLSEKLFF
many TRBJ1-2 NA TRBV2 TGTGCCAGCAAAATAGGGGATGGCTACACCTTC CASKIGDGYTF
many TRBJ1-2 TRBD1 TRBV20-1 TGCAGTGCTGATCCGGGACAGGGCTATGGCTACACCTTC CSADPGQGYGYTF
NA TRBJ2-1 TRBD2 TRBV20-1 TGCAGTGCTGGCGGACTAGCGGGAACTGAGCAGTTCTTC CSAGGLAGTEQFF
many TRBJ1-5 TRBD1 TRBV20-1 TGCAGTGCTAGAAACGACAGGGGGCCTCAGCCCCAGCATTTT CSARNDRGPQPQHF
many TRBJ2-7 TRBD2 TRBV19 TGTGCCAGTAGTATCGGCGGGAGCGGGAGAGGCTACGAGCAGTACTTC CASSIGGSGRGYEQYF
many TRBJ2-7 NA TRBV3-1 TGTGCCAGCACGGGAGGGGGCCACGAGCAGTACTTC CASTGGGHEQYF
many TRBJ2-7 NA TRBV11-3 TGTGCCAGCAGCAGCCGTCGGGGAGAGCAGTACTTC CASSSRRGEQYF
many TRBJ2-3 TRBD2 TRBV7-4 TGTGCCAGCAGACTAGAGGTGGGACTAGCGGGACCCCAGGATACGCAGTATTTT CASRLEVGLAGPQDTQYF
many TRBJ2-5 TRBD2 TRBV11-3 TGTGCCAGCAGCTTATCAGCGGGAGGGGCAGAGACCCAGTACTTC CASSLSAGGAETQYF
many TRBJ2-5 NA TRBV6-5 TGTGCCAGCAGTTACGAAGCAGCCTCAGAGACCCAGTACTTC CASSYEAASETQYF
many TRBJ2-1 TRBD1 TRBV7-3 TGTGCCAGCAGCCGGGACAGGGAGCGGGGAGAGCAGTTCTTC CASSRDRERGEQFF
many TRBJ2-7 TRBD1 TRBV15 TGTGCCACCAGCCCGCGACAGGGAAGATACGAGCAGTACTTC CATSPRQGRYEQYF
few TRBJ1-2 TRBD1 TRBV30 TGTGCCTGGAGTCAGGACAGGGCGGCTGGCTACACCTTC CAWSQDRAAGYTF
many TRBJ1-5 NA TRBV6-1 TGTGCCAGCAGTGAAGGATGGGGGCTAAGCAATCAGCCCCAGCATTTT CASSEGWGLSNQPQHF
many TRBJ2-3 TRBD2 TRBV4-3 TGCGCCAGCAGCCAAGGAGTAGGACTAGCGGGAGTAAGAGATACGCAGTATTTT CASSQGVGLAGVRDTQYF
many TRBJ1-2 NA TRBV5-1 TGCGCCAGCAGCTCACTCGGAACTAACTATGGCTACACCTTC CASSSLGTNYGYTF
many TRBJ2-3 NA TRBV20-1 TGCAGTGCTAGAGATAGCCCCACAGATACGCAGTATTTT CSARDSPTDTQYF
many TRBJ1-5 NA TRBV4-1 TGCGCCAGCAGCCAGATCAGGGGCGGGAATCAGCCCCAGCATTTT CASSQIRGGNQPQHF
many TRBJ2-1 NA TRBV30 TGTGCCTGTTCTCGCTCCTACAATGAGCAGTTCTTC CACSRSYNEQFF
many TRBJ2-7 NA TRBV6-2/TRBV6-3 TGTGCCAGCAGCAAAACAGGGAGCTCCTACGAGCAGTACTTC CASSKTGSSYEQYF
few TRBJ2-6 TRBD1 TRBV27 TGTGCCAGCAGAACAGGGGCTGGGGCCAACGTCCTGACTTTC CASRTGAGANVLTF
many TRBJ2-1 TRBD2 TRBV20-1 TGCAGTGCTAGTGAATCTAGCGGGAGCTACAATGAGCAGTTCTTC CSASESSGSYNEQFF
many TRBJ1-2 TRBD1 TRBV10-3 TGTGCCATCAGCCCGACAGGGGAGAGCTATGGCTACACCTTC CAISPTGESYGYTF
many TRBJ2-7 NA TRBV28 TGTGCCAGCAGTTTCGGTGGGGGGGCGCGCGAGCAGTACTTC CASSFGGGAREQYF
many TRBJ2-5 NA TRBV11-2 TGTGCCAGCAGCAGCACCGGTCTCCGGGAGACCCAGTACTTC CASSSTGLRETQYF
many TRBJ1-2 NA TRBV20-1 TGCAGTGCTAGAGCTGGCAGCGGACCCATAAAATATGGCTACACCTTC CSARAGSGPIKYGYTF
many TRBJ1-2 NA TRBV5-4 TGTGCCATAATCTGGGGGGGGGGCTACACCTTC CAIIWGGGYTF
many TRBJ2-7 NA TRBV6-1 TGTGCCAGCAGTGTGACCCGCGGAGGTTACGAGCAGTACTTC CASSVTRGGYEQYF
many TRBJ2-7 TRBD2 TRBV20-1 TGCAGTGCTAGAGAGCCCCTAGCGGGAGTGAGGGAGCAGTACTTC CSAREPLAGVREQYF
many TRBJ2-7 NA TRBV20-1 TGCAGTGCTAGAGATTCTTTAGCTGGCGAGCAGTACTTC CSARDSLAGEQYF
many TRBJ1-6 NA TRBV3-1 TGTGCCAGCAGCCAAGTGGGGTTGGGGAATTCACCCCTCCACTTT CASSQVGLGNSPLHF
few TRBJ1-2 NA TRBV19 TGTGCCAGTAGTATTTCAGTGAACTATGGCTACACCTTC CASSISVNYGYTF
many TRBJ2-7 NA TRBV6-1 TGTGCCAGCAGTGACCCTACAGGCGAGCAGTACTTC CASSDPTGEQYF
many TRBJ1-3 NA TRBV9 TGTGCCAGCAGCGTATCTAGTACTATTTCCTCTGGAAACACCATATATTTT CASSVSSTISSGNTIYF
many TRBJ2-7 NA TRBV11-3 TGTGCCAGCAGCTTGACGGAGGCGGGTGCGTACGAGCAGTACTTC CASSLTEAGAYEQYF
many TRBJ2-3 TRBD2 TRBV7-3 TGTGCCAGCAGCAACCGCGGGAGTGGCACAGATACGCAGTATTTT CASSNRGSGTDTQYF